The clone carrying this T cell receptor beta chain showed up just a few times. Its antigen is undetermined. Since all of the isolated RNA was reverse transcribed, expressed TCRB transcripts were what got sequenced. Assay used: immunoSEQ multiplex PCR; TCRdb lists only in-frame clones, some missing. The sample shows a few hundred thousand clones, under 13% of them seen only once. This sample was included in a study of beta chain features in type 1 diabetes. The study's findings and limits: Moderately but significantly shorter TCRB CDR3s were found in Type 1 diabetes patients in all four CD4+ subsets.

CDR3 length: 14 residues. The V end was cut by 2 bases, the J end by 4 bases, with 12 bases between. The germline V gene encodes CDR1 MNHNY and CDR2 SVGAGI (reference sequence). This TCR came from a young man with type 1 diabetes. The sequenced sample consisted of naive CD4+ T cells from blood. V is TRBV6-6 and J is TRBJ2-7; D not resolved. Here the CDR3 DNA reads TGTGCCAGCAGTTACGCACAGACCTCTTACGAGCAGTACTTC. Translated: CASSYAQTSYEQYF.